This TCR beta chain was sequenced for a study of T cells after yellow fever vaccination. Overall study context: For low cell numbers, libraries were made with SMART-Seq v4 Ultra Low Input.

General study results and limits: Abundant clonotypes from the bulk population could contaminate FACS-sorted repertoires. The CD4 compartment and the CD8 compartment contained a small share of clonotypes in common.

It was through 5'RACE template switching that TCR cDNA was made, with a universal primer site and UMIs added. TCRdb reprocessed the 5' RACE reads via MiXCR and lists one record per CDR3 protein. This table has 350,000 to 450,000 distinct CDR3 sequences, 6.2% appearing once. This CDR3 spans 17 amino acids. Germline CDR1 and CDR2: SGHRS and YFSETQ. With V trimmed by 4 bases and J by 7 bases, 16 bases remained unmatched. This clonotype has more than one count but fewer than ten. The antigen is undetermined. V and J are TRBV5-1 and TRBJ2-1; 8 nucleotides agree with TRBD2. The sequence came from a man aged 25-40 years who received the YFV17D yellow fever vaccine. Sequenced material: PBMCs, taken 5 days after the yellow fever booster vaccination. The CDR3 nucleotides read TGCGCCAGCAGCCAAGCCCCAGGGGCGGGAGGAAGGAATGAGCAGTTCTTC. Its protein is CASSQAPGAGGRNEQFF.